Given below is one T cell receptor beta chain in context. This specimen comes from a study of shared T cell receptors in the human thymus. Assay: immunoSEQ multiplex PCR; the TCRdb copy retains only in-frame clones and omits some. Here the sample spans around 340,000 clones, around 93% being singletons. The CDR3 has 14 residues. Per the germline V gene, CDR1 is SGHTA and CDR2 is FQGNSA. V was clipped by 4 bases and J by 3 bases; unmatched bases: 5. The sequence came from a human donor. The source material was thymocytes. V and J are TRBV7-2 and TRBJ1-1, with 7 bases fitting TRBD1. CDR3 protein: CASSSHGTDTEAFF. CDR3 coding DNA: TGTGCCAGCAGCTCCCATGGGACAGACACTGAAGCTTTCTTT.